The source of this TCR beta chain is a study of identical twins. Study observations and caveats: Cord blood beta clonotypes that were abundant carried fewer insertions, and memory repertoires showed no such trend. Twins' surplus sharing was weaker for beta out-of-frame sequences.

As to this clonotype: Its matching antigen is unknown.

In TCRdb, the 5' RACE reads were re-called with MiXCR into one record per CDR3 protein. The sample contains approximately 680,000 distinct CDR3 sequences, less than 9% of which appear only once. No donor was unhealthy or non-Caucasian. Between the trimmed V and J ends, which lost 5 bases and 7 bases, there was a span of 20 bases. CDR3 length equals 15 residues. These same data were also listed under a study on yellow fever vaccine responses in identical twins. That work states: Twins' vaccine T cell response reportedly gave the appearance of partial convergence and partial personalization.

The rearrangement links TRBV12-3 or TRBV12-4 to TRBJ1-1, with D possibly TRBD1 on 6 matching bases. The sequencing sample was made of PBMCs. This TCR derives from a woman in her late teens or twenties in good health. The CDR3 region has the DNA TGTGCCAGCAGTCCCAGTCACAGGGATTCGAGTGAAGCTTTCTTT. This encodes CASSPSHRDSSEAFF.